Below, 22 T cell receptor beta chains from the same sample are listed, as sequenced in a study of cytomegalovirus exposure and HLA in healthy donors (dated by TCRdb to about 2017). Library preparation used the immunoSEQ multiplex PCR assay. The multiplex PCR relied on a mix of 60 forward primers for TCR Vbeta segments and 13 reverse primers for TCR Jbeta segments. Drawn from immuneACCESS, this table holds only the in-frame rearrangements with V and J called that TCRdb kept. Clones are partly lost; checked studies trace under half to an unresolved V gene and leave the rest unexplained. The sample table shows more than 100,000 clones, and 70% to 80% are seen once. Of the sample, over 0.8% falls within the top ten clones. The source material was PBMCs. Receptors were obtained from a woman aged 55-70 years in good health and CMV-seronegative.

This chain connects TRBV28 to TRBJ2-7; 9 bases agree with TRBD2. Looked up from germline, CDR1 is MDHEN and CDR2 is SYDVKM. With V trimmed by 8 bases and J by 2 bases, 4 bases remained unmatched. CDR3 length equals 13 residues. The CDR3 region has the DNA TGTGCCAGCGTTAGCGGGAGCCCCTACGAGCAGTACTTC. Translated, it gives CASVSGSPYEQYF.

The V gene is TRBV18, the J gene TRBJ1-4, with unresolved D. CDR1 is KGHSH, CDR2 LQKENI, per germline. CDR3 length: 13 amino acids. Between the trimmed V and J ends, which lost 2 bases and 3 bases, there was a span of 4 bases. The CDR3: CASSPISNEKLFF. In DNA form, the CDR3 reads TGTGCCAGCTCACCAATCTCTAATGAAAAACTGTTTTTT.

This chain connects TRBV5-1 to TRBJ2-1; TRBD2 agrees at 10 bases. J gave up 11 bases and V 3 bases, and 8 bases lay outside the gene matches. The CDR3 contains 14 residues. In germline, CDR1 is SGHRS, CDR2 YFSETQ. The CDR3 DNA follows: TGCGCCAGCAGCTCCGGGACTAGCGCACTTAAGCAGTTCTTC. Residues: CASSSGTSALKQFF. Full variable domain (remainder filled in from reference TRBV5-1 and TRBJ2-1): KAGVTQTPRYLIKTRGQQVTLSCSPISGHRSVSWYQQTPGQGLQFLFEYFSETQRNKGNFPGRFSGRQFSNSRSEMNVSTLELGDSALYLCASSSGTSALKQFFGPGTRLTVL.

This clone was seen once. As DNA, the CDR3 is TGTGCCAGCCGGGACAGGACCACAGATACGCAGTATTTT. Translating it yields CASRDRTTDTQYF. The V call is TRBV6-1, the J call TRBJ2-3; 8 positions agree with TRBD1. V shed 8 bases and J 2 bases; nucleotides not matched to a gene: 3. From germline, CDR1 is MNHNS and CDR2 SASEGT. CDR3 size: 13 residues.

In its sample, this clone was seen a few times. This rearrangement joins TRBV15 to TRBJ2-7; TRBD2 agrees at 7 bases. The CDR3 has 16 amino acids. Germline trimming cut 0 bases from V and 5 bases from J; bases unmatched to any gene: 10. Germline-derived CDR1 and CDR2 are LNHNV and YYDKDF (reference sequence). The CDR3 nucleotides read TGTGCCACCAGCAGAGAGTCCGCGGGGGTGAAAGACGAGCAGTACTTC. Protein sequence: CATSRESAGVKDEQYF.

The CDR3 sequence: CASSPGQGDEQYF. DNA of the CDR3: TGTGCCAGCTCACCGGGACAGGGGGACGAGCAGTACTTC. The chain employs TRBV18 and TRBJ2-7; 11 nucleotides line up with TRBD1. The CDR3 runs to 13 residues. Looked up from germline, CDR1 is KGHSH and CDR2 is LQKENI. Trimming took 3 bases from V and 5 from J; bases not matched to a gene: 0.

The chain combines TRBV6-1 with TRBJ1-5; no clear D gene. Deletions cut 1 base from V and 6 bases from J, with 10 bases between. CDR1 is MNHNS, CDR2 SASEGT, per germline. This CDR3 region has 14 residues. The CDR3 bases are TGTGCCAGCAGTGAAGAGGCGGCGGGTCAGCCCCAGCATTTT. Residues: CASSEEAAGQPQHF.

The CDR3 DNA sequence: TGTGCCAGCAGCGTAGACCAGGGCGATGAAAAACTGTTTTTT. Translating gives CASSVDQGDEKLFF. The chain joins TRBV9 to TRBJ1-4; perhaps TRBD1 as D (5 bases). The CDR3 contains 14 residues. With 0 bases removed from V and 6 bases from J, the gap between germline ends came to 9 bases. Germline loops: CDR1 SGDLS, CDR2 YYNGEE.

The V gene is TRBV9, the J gene TRBJ2-3; 10 bases are a match to TRBD1. CDR3 length: 15 amino acids. V lost 4 bases, J lost 7 bases, and 9 bases stayed unmatched. Germline V CDR1 and CDR2: SGDLS, YYNGEE. The CDR3 here is CASSPGQGSGYTQYF. For the CDR3, the DNA is TGTGCCAGCAGCCCGGGACAGGGGTCCGGTTATACGCAGTATTTT.

The rearrangement links TRBV28 to TRBJ1-5; no clear D. With 0 bases removed from V and 4 bases from J, the gap between germline ends came to 13 bases. Looked up from germline, CDR1 is MDHEN and CDR2 is SYDVKM. The CDR3 length is 16 residues. CDR3 nucleotides: TGTGCCAGCAGTTTATGGGAAACAGCACTGAATCAGCCCCAGCATTTT. This codes for CASSLWETALNQPQHF. Using reference TRBV28 and TRBJ1-5 for the parts outside the CDR3, the full variable domain is DVKVTQSSRYLVKRTGEKVFLECVQDMDHENMFWYRQDPGLGLRLIYFSYDVKMKEKGDIPEGYSVSREKKERFSLILESASTNQTSMYLCASSLWETALNQPQHFGDGTRLSIL.

V and J are TRBV18 and TRBJ2-7; a possible D gene is TRBD2 (6 bases). Germline values: CDR1 KGHSH, CDR2 LQKENI. The CDR3 sequence is 15 residues long. Trimming pared 3 bases from V and 2 bases from J, leaving 14 bases between. The CDR3, as DNA: TGTGCCAGCTCACCCCAGGTGGGGGGTACCTACGAGCAGTACTTC. This codes for CASSPQVGGTYEQYF.

As concerns this clone: One end of the junction varies from germline; a read error may be responsible. The V call is TRBV7-9, the J call TRBJ2-1; 8 nucleotides align to TRBD1. The V gene's germline CDR1 is SEHNR and CDR2 FQNEAQ (reference sequence). The CDR3 is made up of 16 amino acids. CDR3 protein: CSSSSASGGAGHEQFF. The CDR3 bases are TGTTCCAGCAGCTCCGCGTCAGGGGGCGCCGGACATGAGCAGTTCTTC. The entire variable domain, with the rest obtained from reference TRBV7-9 and TRBJ2-1, is as follows: DTGVSQNPRHKITKRGQNVTFRCDPISEHNRLYWYRQTLGQGPEFLTYFQNEAQLEKSRLLSDRFSAERPKGSFSTLEIQRTEQGDSAMYLCSSSSASGGAGHEQFFGPGTRLTVL.

The V gene is TRBV4-2, the J gene TRBJ1-1, with D unresolved. Looked up from germline, CDR1 is LGHNA and CDR2 is YNFKEQ. Trimming cost V 0 bases and J 0 bases, with 14 bases left between them. The CDR3 consists of 17 residues. This CDR3 is CASSQDSGRRMNTEAFF. Here the CDR3 DNA reads TGTGCCAGCAGCCAAGATTCTGGCAGGAGGATGAACACTGAAGCTTTCTTT.

This clone has a handful of counts. The gene calls are TRBV6-1 and TRBJ1-5; no clear D gene. Looked up from germline, CDR1 is MNHNS and CDR2 is SASEGT. The CDR3 length is 15 residues. V dropped 7 bases and J dropped 7 bases, with 20 bases sitting between them. The CDR3 is CASTAAGRSSQPQHF. The CDR3 bases are TGTGCCAGCACCGCGGCGGGCAGGTCGAGCCAGCCCCAGCATTTT.

The rearrangement joins TRBV7-9 to TRBJ2-5; 8 bases match TRBD1. Trimming took 5 bases from V and 2 from J; bases not matched to a gene: 7. CDR3 length: 15 residues. Per the germline V gene, CDR1 is SEHNR and CDR2 is FQNEAQ (reference sequence). Here the CDR3 reads CASSPRTGWQETQYF. The DNA of the CDR3 is TGTGCCAGCAGCCCTCGGACAGGGTGGCAAGAGACCCAGTACTTC.

V gene TRBV29-1 combines with J gene TRBJ2-1; TRBD2 agrees at 8 bases. This CDR3 is 16 amino acids long. V gave up 4 bases and J gave up 8 bases; unmatched junction bases: 16. CDR1 and CDR2 (germline): SQVTM, ANQGSEA. The CDR3 nucleotides read TGCAGCGTTGGACCGAGAGCGGGAGCTGGGGGGGATGAGCAGTTCTTC. This sequence encodes CSVGPRAGAGGDEQFF.

This rearrangement joins TRBV7-9 to TRBJ2-7, with 9 bases lining up with TRBD1. The CDR3 totals 15 residues. From germline, CDR1 is SEHNR and CDR2 FQNEAQ (reference sequence). With 5 bases clipped from V and 0 bases from J, the junction kept 5 bases outside the gene matches. Written as DNA, the CDR3 is TGTGCCAGCAGCCTCAGACAGGGGGTCTCCTACGAGCAGTACTTC. It is translated as CASSLRQGVSYEQYF.

The table lists this clone with a few counts. This chain links TRBV6-5 with TRBJ2-1, with TRBD1 matching over 7 bases. Germline CDR1 MNHEY, CDR2 SVGAGI. There are 13 residues in the CDR3. J gave up 6 bases and V 2 bases, and 1 base lay outside the gene matches. CDR3 nucleotides: TGTGCCAGCAGTTACCGACAGGGCAATGAGCAGTTCTTC. Amino acids: CASSYRQGNEQFF.

This clone has only one observation. The chain combines TRBV6-6 with TRBJ1-4; TRBD1 matches 9 bases. Trimming took 7 bases from V and 6 from J; bases not matched to a gene: 3. This CDR3 region has 13 residues. Germline assignment: CDR1 MNHNY and CDR2 SVGAGI (reference sequence). This CDR3 reads CASIGDRDEKLFF. In nucleotides, the CDR3 is TGTGCCAGCATCGGGGACAGGGATGAAAAACTGTTTTTT.

The rearrangement uses TRBV2 and TRBJ1-5; 7 nucleotides align to TRBD1. CDR3 length: 14 amino acids. The germline CDR1 and CDR2 sequences are SNHLY and FYNNEI. Trimming removed 6 bases from V and 6 bases from J; junction bases left unmatched: 8. CDR3 nucleotides: TGTGCCAGCAGAGACAGGGCTGGAAGTCAGCCCCAGCATTTT. Its protein product is CASRDRAGSQPQHF.

The rearrangement joins TRBV6-6 to TRBJ1-3; 7 bases line up with TRBD1. Germline CDR1 is MNHNY and CDR2 is SVGAGI (reference sequence). V gave up 6 bases and J gave up 0 bases; unmatched junction bases: 5. This CDR3 is 15 amino acids long. This CDR3 is CASSRGEASGNTIYF. The CDR3 DNA sequence: TGTGCCAGCAGCAGGGGGGAGGCCTCTGGAAACACCATATATTTT.

V and J are TRBV28 and TRBJ2-1; D is perhaps TRBD1 (6 bases). The CDR3 totals 13 residues. Germline values: CDR1 MDHEN, CDR2 SYDVKM. Between the trimmed V and J ends, which lost 4 bases and 4 bases, there was a span of 8 bases. Here the CDR3 DNA reads TGTGCCAGCAGTTACGGACAGTACAATGAGCAGTTCTTC. Its protein product is CASSYGQYNEQFF.